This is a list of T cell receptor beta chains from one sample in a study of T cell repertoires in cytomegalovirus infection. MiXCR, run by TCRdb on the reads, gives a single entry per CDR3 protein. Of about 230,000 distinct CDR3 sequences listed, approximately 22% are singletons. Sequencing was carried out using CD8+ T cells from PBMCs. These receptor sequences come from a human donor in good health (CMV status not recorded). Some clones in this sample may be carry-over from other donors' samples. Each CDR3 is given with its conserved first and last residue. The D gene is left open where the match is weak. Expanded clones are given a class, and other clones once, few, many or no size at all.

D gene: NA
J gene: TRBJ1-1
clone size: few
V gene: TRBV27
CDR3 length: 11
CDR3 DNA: TGTGCCAGCAGTTTCGGATATGAAGCTTTCTTT
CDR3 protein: CASSFGYEAFF

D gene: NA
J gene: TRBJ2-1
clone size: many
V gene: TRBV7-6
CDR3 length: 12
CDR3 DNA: TGTGCCAGCAGCTACGCACAGGGATACGAGTTCTTC
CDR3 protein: CASSYAQGYEFF

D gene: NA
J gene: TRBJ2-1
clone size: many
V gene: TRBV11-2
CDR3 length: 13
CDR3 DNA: TGTGCCAGCAGACTAGGGTCCTACAATGAGCAGTTCTTC
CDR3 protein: CASRLGSYNEQFF

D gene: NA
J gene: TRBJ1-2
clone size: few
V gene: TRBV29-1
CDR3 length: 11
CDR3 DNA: TGCAGCGTTGAAAGATTGGGTGGCTACACCTTC
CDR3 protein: CSVERLGGYTF

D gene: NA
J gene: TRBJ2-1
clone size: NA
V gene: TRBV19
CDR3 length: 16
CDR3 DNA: TGTGCCAGTAGTATATCCCCCGGGGGTTACGACAATGAGCAGTTCTTC
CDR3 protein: CASSISPGGYDNEQFF

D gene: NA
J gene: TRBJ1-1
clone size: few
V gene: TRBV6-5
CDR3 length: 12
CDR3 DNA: TGTGCCAGCAGGGCTTTGAACACTGAAGCTTTCTTT
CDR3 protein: CASRALNTEAFF

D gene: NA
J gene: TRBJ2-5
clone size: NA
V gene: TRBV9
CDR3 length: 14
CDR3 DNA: TGTGCCAGCAGCCCAGGGGCCTACCAAGAGACCCAGTACTTC
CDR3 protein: CASSPGAYQETQYF

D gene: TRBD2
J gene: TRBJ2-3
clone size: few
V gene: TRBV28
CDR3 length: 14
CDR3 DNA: TGTGCCAGCAGTCCCTTTGGGGGGGACTATACGCAGTATTTT
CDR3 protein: CASSPFGGDYTQYF

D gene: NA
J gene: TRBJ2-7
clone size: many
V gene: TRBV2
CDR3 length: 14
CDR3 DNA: TGTGCCAGCAGCCCAGAAATAAAGGTCTACGAGCAGTACTTC
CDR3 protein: CASSPEIKVYEQYF

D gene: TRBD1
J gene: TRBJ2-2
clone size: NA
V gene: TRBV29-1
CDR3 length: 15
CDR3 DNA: TGCAGCGTTGGAGCCACACAGGGGCTCACCGGGGAGCTGTTTTTT
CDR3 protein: CSVGATQGLTGELFF

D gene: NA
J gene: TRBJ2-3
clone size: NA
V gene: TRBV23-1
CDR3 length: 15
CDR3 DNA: TGCGCCAGCAGTCAATCTAAGGGGAGCACAGATACGCAGTATTTT
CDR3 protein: CASSQSKGSTDTQYF

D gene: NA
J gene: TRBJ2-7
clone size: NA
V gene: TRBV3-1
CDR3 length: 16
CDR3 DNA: TGTGCCAGCAGCCAAGACGTCTATACGGGTTCCTACGAGCAGTACTTC
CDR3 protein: CASSQDVYTGSYEQYF